A selection of T cell receptor beta chains follows, all from one sample in a study of shared clonotypes between healthy human individuals. Produced via immunoSEQ multiplex PCR; TCRdb's table is partial and in-frame only. The sample carries about 2 million clones, around 95% recorded once. Input material: naive CD4+ T cells sorted from blood. The receptors here all came from a man between 18 and 29 years old in good health. Both conserved end residues are part of each CDR3. Each record gives: V gene, clone size, J gene, CDR3 length, D gene, CDR3 DNA, CDR3 protein. The D gene is left open where the match is weak. Size is omitted from some rows. Given values are once, few, many or a class for expanded clones.

TRBV28	-	TRBJ2-3	15	-	TGTGCCAGCCGCAGTTCGTTGGTAGGCACAGATACGCAGTATTTT	CASRSSLVGTDTQYF
TRBV19	-	TRBJ1-4	14	-	TGTGCCAGTAAGGACGGAGCAACTAATGAAAAACTGTTTTTT	CASKDGATNEKLFF
TRBV5-1	-	TRBJ1-4	16	-	TGCGCCAGCACGGCAGGGTGGGATTCAACTAATGAAAAACTGTTTTTT	CASTAGWDSTNEKLFF
TRBV29-1	-	TRBJ1-3	14	-	TGCAGCGTTGAAGACAGACACTCTGGAAACACCATATATTTT	CSVEDRHSGNTIYF
TRBV5-6	once	TRBJ2-2	16	-	TGTGCCAGCAGCCTGGGGATCACGACGAACACCGGGGAGCTGTTTTTT	CASSLGITTNTGELFF
TRBV27	-	TRBJ1-6	13	-	TGTGCCAGCAGTAGCTCCTATAATTCACCCCTCCACTTT	CASSSSYNSPLHF
TRBV9	-	TRBJ1-2	16	-	TGTGCCAGCAGCGCCGGCGAGGGGGGAACACCCTATGGCTACACCTTC	CASSAGEGGTPYGYTF
TRBV18	once	TRBJ2-5	14	-	TGTGCCAGCTCACTACGAGACGGCCTGGAGACCCAGTACTTC	CASSLRDGLETQYF
TRBV18	-	TRBJ1-2	13	-	TGTGCCAGCTCGCCCGACAGGAACTATGGCTACACCTTC	CASSPDRNYGYTF
TRBV30	-	TRBJ2-7	13	TRBD1	TGTGCCTGGAGTGCAGGGGGCTTCTACGAGCAGTACTTC	CAWSAGGFYEQYF
TRBV9	-	TRBJ1-5	16	-	TGTGCCAGCAGCGTAGGCGAAGGGCTCCGCGGTCAGCCCCAGCATTTT	CASSVGEGLRGQPQHF
TRBV28	-	TRBJ2-4	14	-	TGTGCCAGCAGTCCTCAGGGTTCCAAAAACATTCAGTACTTC	CASSPQGSKNIQYF
TRBV2	-	TRBJ1-1	13	-	TGTGCCAGCAGTGGGAGCATGAACACTGAAGCTTTCTTT	CASSGSMNTEAFF
TRBV29-1	once	TRBJ2-7	13	-	TGCAGCGTTTGGCACGTTTCCTCCTACGAGCAGTACTTC	CSVWHVSSYEQYF
TRBV5-6	-	TRBJ2-2	12	-	TGTGCCAGCAGCTTGATCTCTGGGGAGCTGTTTTTT	CASSLISGELFF
TRBV7-8	-	TRBJ2-3	15	-	TGTGCCAGCAGCTTAGGGCTAGCGAGCACAGATACGCAGTATTTT	CASSLGLASTDTQYF
TRBV30	-	TRBJ1-4	11	-	TGTGCCTGGAGGGGGGACGAAAAACTGTTTTTT	CAWRGDEKLFF
TRBV30	-	TRBJ1-4	13	-	TGTGCCTGGAGTTGGCAGGGGAGTGAAAAACTGTTTTTT	CAWSWQGSEKLFF
TRBV11-3	-	TRBJ1-1	15	-	TGTGCCAGCAGCTTAGGCACAGGGTTGAACACTGAAGCTTTCTTT	CASSLGTGLNTEAFF
TRBV11-3	-	TRBJ2-3	15	-	TGTGCCAGCAGCTTAGACGGGACTAGCACAGATACGCAGTATTTT	CASSLDGTSTDTQYF
TRBV7-2	once	TRBJ1-1	14	-	TGTGCCAGCAGCCTACAGGGAACGAACACTGAAGCTTTCTTT	CASSLQGTNTEAFF
TRBV28	-	TRBJ2-7	16	-	TGTGCCAGCAGTTTTGACCCGCAGAGTCGCTCCTACGAGCAGTACTTC	CASSFDPQSRSYEQYF
TRBV28	-	TRBJ1-6	13	-	TGTGCCAGCAGTACCCCCGACACTTCACCCCTCCACTTT	CASSTPDTSPLHF
TRBV7-2	-	TRBJ1-1	13	-	TGTGCCAGCAGCTTGGGGATGACAGATGAAGCTTTCTTT	CASSLGMTDEAFF
TRBV27	-	TRBJ2-5	16	-	TGTGCCAGCAGACGGGGCAGGGGATCGGGGCAAGAGACCCAGTACTTC	CASRRGRGSGQETQYF
TRBV6-1	-	TRBJ2-1	16	TRBD2	TGTGCCAGCAGTGAACTGGGTAGCGGGAGATCTAATGAGCAGTTCTTC	CASSELGSGRSNEQFF
TRBV5-1	-	TRBJ1-3	13	-	TGCGCCAGCAGCTCGGACAGAAGCGACACCATATATTTT	CASSSDRSDTIYF
TRBV10-2	-	TRBJ2-7	11	TRBD1	TGCGCCAGCAGCCGGGGCGGGACAGGGAACTTC	CASSRGGTGNF
TRBV4-1	-	TRBJ2-7	13	-	TGCGCCAGCAGCCACCCGGGAACCTACGAGCAGTACTTC	CASSHPGTYEQYF
TRBV5-1	-	TRBJ2-1	16	-	TGCGCCAGCAGCTTGACTTCGGGGAACTCCTACAATGAGCAGTTCTTC	CASSLTSGNSYNEQFF
TRBV5-6	once	TRBJ2-2	15	TRBD2	TGTGCCAGCAGCTCTCCGGGACTAGGTTCCGGGGAGCTGTTTTTT	CASSSPGLGSGELFF